Presented here are 12 T cell receptor beta chains from one specimen sequenced in a study of T cells in Graves' hyperthyroidism and ophthalmopathy. Researchers took RNA transcripts and amplified the TCR beta CDR3 regions from them. HTBI primers were the set used in a first-round RT-PCR of the TCR CDR3. TCRdb re-analysed the multiplex PCR reads in MiXCR, keeping a single row per CDR3 protein. The sample shows hundreds of thousands of distinct CDR3 sequences, 35% to 45% of them seen only once. The sequenced sample was blood. These receptor sequences come from a man between 18 and 35 years old with Graves' hyperthyroidism.

The table lists this clonotype with many counts. The chain recombines TRBV10-3 with TRBJ2-7; D perhaps matches TRBD2 (6 bases). Germline CDR1 and CDR2: ENHRY and SYGVKD. The germline V and J ends were trimmed by 3 bases and 5 bases, with 11 bases remaining between them. The CDR3 contains 13 residues. The CDR3 coding sequence is TGTGCCATCAGTGACCGCGGGGAGGACGAGCAGTACTTC. Its protein is CAISDRGEDEQYF.

At least ten counts were recorded for this clonotype. The chain uses TRBV7-8 and TRBJ1-4; D uncertain. Germline loops: CDR1 SGHVS, CDR2 FQNEAQ. Deletions cut 4 bases from V and 4 bases from J, with 10 bases between. The CDR3 sequence is 14 residues long. The CDR3 here is CASSSIPGNEKLFF. DNA of the CDR3: TGTGCCAGCAGCTCCATCCCCGGTAATGAAAAACTGTTTTTT.

This clonotype came up many times. The chain links TRBV2 to TRBJ1-3, with D perhaps matching TRBD1 (5 bases). Germline V gives CDR1 SNHLY, CDR2 FYNNEI. Trimming shortened V by 1 base and J by 5 bases, and 12 bases separated the two germline ends. The CDR3 consists of 15 residues. In nucleotides, the CDR3 is TGTGCCAGCAGTGAAGGGGTGAGGGGTCGAAACACCATATATTTT. This encodes CASSEGVRGRNTIYF.

This clonotype was detected many times. The rearrangement links TRBV7-6 to TRBJ1-2, with 11 bases aligning to TRBD1. Germline V gives CDR1 SGHVS, CDR2 FNYEAQ. J gave up 6 bases and V 5 bases, and 5 bases lay outside the gene matches. This CDR3 comprises 14 residues. Here the CDR3 reads CASSQDRGQDGYTF. CDR3 DNA: TGTGCCAGCAGCCAGGACAGGGGGCAGGATGGCTACACCTTC.

The gene calls are TRBV7-9 and TRBJ1-2, with no clear D. Trimming stripped 3 bases from V and 3 bases from J, with 26 bases between. Germline values: CDR1 SEHNR, CDR2 FQNEAQ (reference sequence). The CDR3 sequence is 19 residues long. The CDR3 nucleotides read TGTGCCAGCAGCTTGGAGGTCGTCGGGAGGCCCAACGCCCACTATGGCTACACCTTC. Protein product: CASSLEVVGRPNAHYGYTF.

This chain connects TRBV10-3 to TRBJ2-7; no definite D call. Between the trimmed V and J ends, which lost 10 bases and 0 bases, there was a span of 10 bases. Germline CDR1 is ENHRY and CDR2 is SYGVKD. CDR3 length: 12 residues. Here the CDR3 reads CATSSRSYEQYF. Here the CDR3 DNA reads TGTGCCACCTCTAGTCGCTCCTACGAGCAGTACTTC.

This clonotype has more than one count but fewer than ten. This chain uses TRBV14 with TRBJ1-2; 7 nucleotides agree with TRBD1. J lost 3 bases, V lost 4 bases, and 8 bases had no gene match. This CDR3 contains 15 residues. Germline CDR1 reads SGHDN; CDR2 reads FVKESK. In nucleotides, the CDR3 is TGTGCCAGCAGCCCTTTTAACAGGGGTGACTATGGCTACACCTTC. This encodes CASSPFNRGDYGYTF.

J is TRBJ2-7 and V is TRBV29-1; D unclear. The CDR3 has 12 residues. Trimming took 7 bases from V and 3 from J, leaving 13 bases between them. Germline assignment: CDR1 SQVTM and CDR2 ANQGSEA. The CDR3 protein is CSARSSFYEQYF. The CDR3 region has the DNA TGCAGCGCCCGGTCCAGCTTCTACGAGCAGTACTTC.

A few counts support this clonotype. The chain has TRBV2 and TRBJ2-2; perhaps TRBD1 as D (6 bases). Trimming pared 4 bases from V and 3 bases from J, leaving 12 bases between. This CDR3 has 15 residues. CDR1 is SNHLY and CDR2 is FYNNEI in the germline V gene. The CDR3 coding sequence is TGTGCCAGCAGTGTCCGGGACACCTACACCGGGGAGCTGTTTTTT. Residues: CASSVRDTYTGELFF. The variable domain in full, with the rest retrieved from reference TRBV2 and TRBJ2-2, is EPEVTQTPSHQVTQMGQEVILRCVPISNHLYFYWYRQILGQKVEFLVSFYNNEISEKSEIFDDQFSVERPDGSNFTLKIRSTKLEDSAMYFCASSVRDTYTGELFFGEGSRLTVL.

This clonotype occurred a few times. This CDR3 is CASSYGDRGLQPQHF. As DNA, the CDR3 is TGTGCCAGCAGCTATGGGGACAGGGGGCTTCAGCCCCAGCATTTT. The chain employs TRBV7-2 and TRBJ1-5; TRBD1 matches at 12 bases. Germline V gene data show CDR1 as SGHTA and CDR2 as FQGNSA. The CDR3 runs 15 residues. V lost 4 bases, J lost 6 bases, and 4 bases stayed unmatched.

Of note for this clonotype: A much bigger clone sits one base away, suggesting this may be a read error. The chain employs TRBV19 and TRBJ1-1, with a weak D call TRBD1 (5 bases). The CDR3 has 13 amino acids. Germline V CDR1 and CDR2: LNHDA, SQIVND (reference sequence). The CDR3 sequence is CATTTGVNTGAFF. The CDR3 DNA is TGTGCCACTACTACGGGGGTGAACACTGGAGCTTTCTTT.

As for this clonotype: Compared with germline, one end of the junction differs, possibly owing to a read error. The chain uses TRBV7-2 and TRBJ2-7, with D perhaps matching TRBD1 (5 bases). CDR3 length equals 13 residues. In germline, CDR1 is SGHTA, CDR2 FQGNSA. CDR3: CASSPTATYAQYF. CDR3 nucleotide sequence: TGTGCCAGCAGCCCGACAGCTACCTACGCGCAGTACTTC.